This entry features one TCR beta chain sequence. The antigen is undetermined. This sample is part of a study of T cell responses to AZD1222 COVID-19 vaccine. General study points: Vaccine-associated CD4 TCRs ranged over spike, dominating at 160-218 and 743-854. Researchers took repertoire samples only after the peak T cell response had come. Vaccination with two AZD1222 doses was followed by a rise in Spike-specific TCR breadth and depth.

The length of the CDR3 is 15 residues. CDR1 is MNHEY, CDR2 SMNVEV, per germline (reference sequence). The trim removed 1 base at V and 9 bases at J, leaving 7 bases unmatched. Only in-frame clones appear in the TCRdb table, and some are missing; sequencing was by immunoSEQ multiplex PCR. The sample has 150,000 or so clones; 90% to 95% are singletons. This chain uses TRBV27 with TRBJ2-1; 9 bases are shared with TRBD2. The sequence was obtained from an adult in good health. The input for sequencing was peripheral blood, taken on day 0 of AZD1222 vaccination. CDR3 region: CASSLLPSGEIEQFF. The CDR3 bases are TGTGCCAGCAGTTTATTGCCTAGCGGGGAGATTGAGCAGTTCTTC.